One sample yielded the 27 T cell receptor beta chains listed below, sequenced in a study of control samples from healthy donors and cancer patients. The data were produced by immunoSEQ multiplex PCR, yet TCRdb's version contains in-frame clones alone and is incomplete. Among 45,000 to 60,000 clones listed, approximately 94% were seen once. Sample: PBMCs. Receptors originate from a man in his thirties or forties with colorectal cancer.

J is TRBJ2-3 and V is TRBV19; D is uncertain. Germline values: CDR1 LNHDA, CDR2 SQIVND (reference sequence). Trimming took 5 bases from V and 6 from J, leaving 15 bases between them. The CDR3 contains 14 residues. This CDR3 is CASSDRGSMDTQYF. The CDR3 coding sequence is TGTGCCAGTAGTGACCGCGGTAGCATGGATACGCAGTATTTT. Full variable domain (missing parts from reference TRBV19 and TRBJ2-3): DGGITQSPKYLFRKEGQNVTLSCEQNLNHDAMYWYRQDPGQGLRLIYYSQIVNDFQKGDIAEGYSVSREKKESFPLTVTSAQKNPTAFYLCASSDRGSMDTQYFGPGTRLTVL.

The rearrangement links TRBV2 to TRBJ1-1; D not resolved. Germline V gene sequence: CDR1 SNHLY, CDR2 FYNNEI. Trimming removed 7 bases from V and 1 base from J, with 22 bases in between. The CDR3 has 17 amino acids. CDR3 amino acids: CASINDQAYEWNTEAFF. In DNA, the CDR3 is TGTGCCAGCATTAATGATCAGGCGTATGAGTGGAACACTGAAGCTTTCTTT.

The chain links TRBV15 to TRBJ2-5; TRBD2 agrees at 8 bases. With V trimmed by 3 bases and J by 5 bases, 2 bases remained unmatched. Germline lookup yields CDR1 LNHNV and CDR2 YYDKDF (reference sequence). The CDR3 consists of 13 residues. CDR3 protein: CATSSGGGETQYF. In DNA, the CDR3 is TGTGCCACCAGCAGCGGGGGGGGCGAGACCCAGTACTTC.

The rearrangement joins TRBV9 to TRBJ2-1; possibly TRBD1 for D (6 bases). Germline V CDR1 and CDR2: SGDLS, YYNGEE. V was trimmed by 4 bases and J by 2 bases, leaving 13 bases between them. There are 15 residues in the CDR3. The CDR3 reads CASSPRTDTYNEQFF. The CDR3 DNA sequence: TGTGCCAGCAGCCCGCGGACAGACACCTACAATGAGCAGTTCTTC.

The CDR3 sequence: CASSLGQGGGEQYF. CDR3 nucleotides: TGCGCCAGCAGCTTGGGACAGGGAGGGGGAGAGCAGTACTTC. The rearrangement joins TRBV5-1 to TRBJ2-7; the D call may be TRBD1 or TRBD2 (7 bases each). The V and J ends lost 0 bases and 7 bases respectively, with 14 bases between them. Germline V CDR1 and CDR2: SGHRS, YFSETQ. This CDR3 contains 14 residues.

The chain couples TRBV5-4 to TRBJ2-5; D is perhaps TRBD2 (6 bases). Trimming stripped 4 bases from V and 3 bases from J, with 16 bases between. CDR1 is SGHNT and CDR2 is YYREEE in the germline V gene (reference sequence). CDR3 length: 15 amino acids. CDR3 residues: CASSPRGNNKETQYF. The DNA of the CDR3 is TGTGCCAGCAGCCCCCGGGGGAATAATAAAGAGACCCAGTACTTC.

This chain joins TRBV6-2 or TRBV6-3 and TRBJ2-7, with a tentative D call TRBD2 (5 bases). The CDR3 length is 13 residues. Germline loops: CDR1 MNHEY, CDR2 SVGEGT. With 4 bases removed from V and 5 bases from J, the gap between germline ends came to 12 bases. The CDR3 sequence: CASSSGVSNEQYV. Here the CDR3 DNA reads TGTGCCAGCAGTTCCGGGGTGAGTAACGAGCAGTACGTC.

The chain employs TRBV6-5 and TRBJ1-1; 11 positions match TRBD1. This CDR3 comprises 15 residues. Per the germline V gene, CDR1 is MNHEY and CDR2 is SVGAGI. The V segment lost 0 bases and the J segment 9 bases; nucleotides outside the gene matches: 6. CDR3 in amino acids: CASSYSGGQGAKAFF. CDR3 in DNA: TGTGCCAGCAGTTACTCGGGAGGACAGGGGGCCAAAGCTTTCTTT.

This chain links TRBV7-2 with TRBJ2-5, with D possibly matching TRBD2 (7 bases). The V and J ends lost 1 base and 7 bases respectively, with 16 bases between them. The germline V gene encodes CDR1 SGHTA and CDR2 FQGNSA. This CDR3 contains 15 residues. The CDR3 loop is CASSLVTGGRGTQYF. CDR3 DNA sequence: TGTGCCAGCAGCTTAGTTACGGGGGGCCGAGGGACCCAGTACTTC.

The chain combines TRBV7-2 with TRBJ1-3, with D unresolved. The germline CDR1 and CDR2 sequences are SGHTA and FQGNSA. Trimming left V 4 bases short and J 0 bases short, with 10 bases between. There are 15 residues in the CDR3. Here the CDR3 DNA reads TGTGCCAGCAGCTCGGCTACGCTCTCTGGAAACACCATATATTTT. This sequence encodes CASSSATLSGNTIYF.

This sequence joins TRBV7-2 and TRBJ2-2; 7 bases match TRBD1. Per germline, CDR1 SGHTA and CDR2 FQGNSA. The CDR3 covers 13 residues. V shed 6 bases and J 7 bases; nucleotides not matched to a gene: 5. CDR3 sequence reads: CASSPQGFGELFF. The CDR3 bases are TGTGCCAGCAGTCCACAGGGGTTCGGGGAGCTGTTTTTT.

The chain is built from TRBV2 and TRBJ1-2; a weak D match, TRBD1 (6 bases). This CDR3 has 15 residues. The ends were cut back, 0 bases at V and 0 bases at J, with 8 bases in the middle. Germline V gives CDR1 SNHLY, CDR2 FYNNEI. Here the CDR3 DNA reads TGTGCCAGCAGTGAAGCCGCAGGGGCTAACTATGGCTACACCTTC. Protein: CASSEAAGANYGYTF.

The V call is TRBV3-1 (or the pseudogene TRBV3-2), the J call TRBJ2-2; D is unresolved. V gave up 2 bases and J gave up 6 bases, with 19 bases separating them. CDR3 length: 17 amino acids. CDR1 is LGHDT, CDR2 YNNKEL, per germline (reference sequence). The CDR3 loop reads CASSQPAEAFFAGELFF. CDR3 coding DNA: TGTGCCAGCAGCCAACCTGCGGAAGCCTTCTTCGCCGGGGAGCTGTTTTTT.

The V and J genes are TRBV7-8 and TRBJ2-7; tentative D call: TRBD1 (6 bases). The germline gives CDR1 SGHVS, CDR2 FQNEAQ. The V gene lost 0 bases and the J gene lost 2 bases, with 11 bases spanning the gap. The CDR3 has 15 residues. The CDR3 is CASSLATQGTYEQYV. CDR3 DNA sequence: TGTGCCAGCAGCTTAGCTACGCAGGGGACCTACGAGCAGTACGTC.

The chain couples TRBV7-2 to TRBJ2-3, with TRBD1 matching 7 bases. There are 13 residues in the CDR3. Germline values: CDR1 SGHTA, CDR2 FQGNSA. Germline trimming cut 2 bases from V and 13 bases from J; bases unmatched to any gene: 9. The CDR3 loop reads CASSLSNDRVKYF. The CDR3 DNA is TGTGCCAGCAGCTTATCTAACGACAGGGTAAAGTATTTT.

The chain recombines TRBV19 with TRBJ1-2, with unresolved D. This CDR3 is built from 15 residues. The V end was cut by 2 bases, the J end by 9 bases, with 19 bases between. Germline CDR1 is LNHDA and CDR2 is SQIVND (reference sequence). The CDR3 protein is CASSISPDTLYRYTF. Here the CDR3 DNA reads TGTGCCAGTAGTATATCCCCCGACACACTCTACCGCTACACCTTC.

V gene TRBV29-1 combines with J gene TRBJ2-5, with 10 bases matching TRBD2. CDR3 length equals 13 residues. V shed 6 bases, J shed 1 base, and the junction held 2 bases outside the gene matches. From germline, CDR1 is SQVTM and CDR2 ANQGSEA. The CDR3 nucleotides read TGCAGCGTAATAGCGGGGGGCCAAGAGACCCAGTACTTC. Translated: CSVIAGGQETQYF.

V is TRBV5-4 and J is TRBJ2-2; D perhaps matches TRBD1 (5 bases). Germline-derived CDR1 and CDR2 are SGHNT and YYREEE (reference sequence). V dropped 0 bases and J dropped 4 bases, with 16 bases sitting between them. The CDR3 sequence is 17 residues long. In nucleotides, the CDR3 is TGTGCCAGCAGCTTGGATAGAGGCGCAAGGGGCACCGGGGAGCTGTTTTTT. Its translation is CASSLDRGARGTGELFF.

CDR3 loop: CASSARGLGTGELFF. The CDR3 region has the DNA TGTGCCAGCAGCGCCAGGGGGTTGGGGACCGGGGAGCTGTTTTTT. The rearrangement uses TRBV9 and TRBJ2-2, with 7 bases fitting TRBD1. Germline V lookup: CDR1 SGDLS, CDR2 YYNGEE. V gave up 3 bases and J gave up 5 bases; unmatched junction bases: 7. The CDR3 consists of 15 residues.

J is TRBJ2-7 and V is TRBV7-2; tentatively, D is TRBD1 (7 bases). Germline V CDR1 and CDR2: SGHTA, FQGNSA. Trimming stripped 1 base from V and 5 bases from J, with 12 bases between. The CDR3 is 14 amino acids. CDR3 region: CASSLGRGVDEQYF. The CDR3 nucleotides read TGTGCCAGCAGCTTAGGCAGGGGGGTGGACGAGCAGTACTTC.

The gene calls are TRBV20-1 and TRBJ1-2; tentatively, D is TRBD1 (5 bases). Germline CDR1 reads DFQATT; CDR2 reads SNEGSKA (reference sequence). The CDR3 covers 12 residues. The V end lost 3 bases, the J end lost 8 bases, and 13 bases lay between the germline ends. The CDR3 DNA sequence: TGCAGTGCTAGTCTCTGGGGCGCGGGCTACACCTTC. This codes for CSASLWGAGYTF.

The gene calls are TRBV24-1 and TRBJ2-5; 7 nucleotides agree with TRBD1. The junction had 2 bases not matched to a gene; V was cut back by 9 bases and J by 2 bases. The CDR3 length is 12 residues. Germline CDR1 reads KGHDR; CDR2 reads SFDVKD. The CDR3 coding sequence is TGTGCCACCGGGACAGAACAAGAGACCCAGTACTTC. It is translated as CATGTEQETQYF.

The CDR3 DNA reads as TGTGCCAGCAGCTTGTGGGTCGGGCCCGGGGAGCTGTTTTTT. Translation: CASSLWVGPGELFF. V gene TRBV5-4 combines with J gene TRBJ2-2; no definite D call. The germline V gene encodes CDR1 SGHNT and CDR2 YYREEE (reference sequence). The CDR3 runs 14 residues. Trimming removed 1 base at V and 6 bases at J, with 10 bases between.

This chain connects TRBV7-9 to TRBJ2-6; TRBD1 matches 7 bases. The CDR3 sequence is 17 residues long. The junction had 8 bases not matched to a gene; V was cut back by 4 bases and J by 2 bases. The V gene's germline CDR1 is SEHNR and CDR2 FQNEAQ (reference sequence). In nucleotides, the CDR3 is TGTGCCAGCAGCTCACCGGGACAGTGGGCTGGGGCCAACGTCCTGACTTTC. This sequence encodes CASSSPGQWAGANVLTF.

This rearrangement joins TRBV6-5 to TRBJ2-7; possible D gene TRBD2, 7 bases. Trimming removed 6 bases from V and 3 bases from J, with 18 bases in between. The CDR3 totals 15 residues. CDR1 is MNHEY and CDR2 is SVGAGI in the germline V gene. The CDR3 is CASRWGGQGNYEQYF. Written as DNA, the CDR3 is TGTGCCAGCAGGTGGGGGGGGCAGGGGAACTACGAGCAGTACTTC.

The CDR3: CASSLGGMRGDQPQHF. Written as DNA, the CDR3 is TGTGCCAGCAGCTTGGGAGGGATGAGAGGGGATCAGCCCCAGCATTTT. V is TRBV5-6 and J is TRBJ1-5; weak D call: TRBD1 (5 bases). The CDR3 is 16 amino acids. Germline assignment: CDR1 SGHDT and CDR2 YYEEEE. Trimming left V 0 bases short and J 5 bases short, with 15 bases between.

The chain carries TRBV19 and TRBJ1-5; D is uncertain. The CDR3 loop spans 15 amino acids. V lost 3 bases, J lost 0 bases, and 9 bases lay in between. Looked up from germline, CDR1 is LNHDA and CDR2 is SQIVND (reference sequence). The CDR3 DNA sequence: TGTGCCAGTAGTATCCACGGGCTTAGCAATCAGCCCCAGCATTTT. It codes for CASSIHGLSNQPQHF.